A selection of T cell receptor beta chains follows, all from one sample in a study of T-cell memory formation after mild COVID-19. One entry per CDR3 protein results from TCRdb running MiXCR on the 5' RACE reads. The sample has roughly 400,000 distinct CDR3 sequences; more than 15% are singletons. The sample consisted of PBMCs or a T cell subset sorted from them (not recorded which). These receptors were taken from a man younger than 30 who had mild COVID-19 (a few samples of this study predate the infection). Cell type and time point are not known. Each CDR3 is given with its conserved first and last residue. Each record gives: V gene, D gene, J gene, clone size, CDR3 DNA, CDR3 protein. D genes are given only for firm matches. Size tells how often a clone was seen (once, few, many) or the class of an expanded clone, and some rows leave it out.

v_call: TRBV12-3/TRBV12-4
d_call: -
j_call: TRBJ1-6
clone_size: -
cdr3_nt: TGTGCCAGCAGCCCGAGGGGGGATACCTATAATTCACCCCTCCACTTT
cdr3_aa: CASSPRGDTYNSPLHF

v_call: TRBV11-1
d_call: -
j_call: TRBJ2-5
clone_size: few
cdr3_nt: TGTGCCAGCAGCCCGGCCCCACAGGTCCAAGAGACCCAGTACTTC
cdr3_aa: CASSPAPQVQETQYF

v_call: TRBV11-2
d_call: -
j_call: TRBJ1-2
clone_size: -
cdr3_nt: TGTGCCAGCAGCACCGAGGCGACTAGTCGCTACACCTTC
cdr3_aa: CASSTEATSRYTF

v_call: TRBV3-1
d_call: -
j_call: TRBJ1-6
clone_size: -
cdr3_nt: TGTGCCAGCAGCCAAGATGACCAAAATTCACCCCTCCACTTT
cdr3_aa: CASSQDDQNSPLHF

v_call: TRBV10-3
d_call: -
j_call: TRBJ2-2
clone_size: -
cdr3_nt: TGTGCCATCAGTGACCGAACAGATACCGGGGAGCTGTTTTTT
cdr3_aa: CAISDRTDTGELFF

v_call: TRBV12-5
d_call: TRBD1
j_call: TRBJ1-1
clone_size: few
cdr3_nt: TGTGCTAGTGGTGCCGACAGGGTGGGCACTGAAGCTTTCTTT
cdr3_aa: CASGADRVGTEAFF

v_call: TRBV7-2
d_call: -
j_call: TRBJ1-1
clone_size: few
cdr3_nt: TGTGCCAGCAGCTTAAACAGAATGAACACTGAAGCTTTCTTT
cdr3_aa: CASSLNRMNTEAFF

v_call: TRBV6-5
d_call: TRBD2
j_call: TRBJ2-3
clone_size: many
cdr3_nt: TGTGCCAGCAGTTTGGGACTAGCCTTCACAGATACGCAGTATTTT
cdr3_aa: CASSLGLAFTDTQYF

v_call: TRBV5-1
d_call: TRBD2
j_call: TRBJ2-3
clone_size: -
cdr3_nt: TGCGCCAGCACACTAGCGGGGGCCACAGATACGCAGTATTTT
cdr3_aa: CASTLAGATDTQYF

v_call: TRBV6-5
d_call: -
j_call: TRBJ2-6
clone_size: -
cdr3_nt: TGTGCCAGCAGTTCGGGACGGTCGGAATCTGGGGCCAACGTCCTGACTTTC
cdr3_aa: CASSSGRSESGANVLTF

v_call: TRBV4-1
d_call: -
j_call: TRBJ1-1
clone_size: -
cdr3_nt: TGCGCCAGCAGCCCCTCGCCACAGGGAGAAACTGAAGCTTTCTTT
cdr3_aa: CASSPSPQGETEAFF

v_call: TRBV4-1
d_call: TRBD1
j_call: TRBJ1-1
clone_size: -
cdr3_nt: TGCGCCAGCAGCCGGTCTAGGACAGGGGTGGCTGAAGCTTTCTTT
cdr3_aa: CASSRSRTGVAEAFF

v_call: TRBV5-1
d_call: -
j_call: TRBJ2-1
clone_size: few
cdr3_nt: TGCGCCAGCAGCAGGGAACAAACCCCGTACAATGAGCAGTTCTTC
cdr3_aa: CASSREQTPYNEQFF

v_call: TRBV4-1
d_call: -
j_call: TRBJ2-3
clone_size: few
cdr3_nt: TGCGCCAGCAGCCAAGATATGGAGGGGGGGGACACAGATACGCAGTATTTT
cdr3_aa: CASSQDMEGGDTDTQYF

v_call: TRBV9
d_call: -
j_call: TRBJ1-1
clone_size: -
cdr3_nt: TGTGCCAGCAGCGAGTGGGGAGGGGACACTGAAGCTTTCTTT
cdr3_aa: CASSEWGGDTEAFF

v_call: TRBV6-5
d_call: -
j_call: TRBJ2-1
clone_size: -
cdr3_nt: TGTGCCAGCAGTTACTCCGGGTATGAGCAGTTCTTC
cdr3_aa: CASSYSGYEQFF

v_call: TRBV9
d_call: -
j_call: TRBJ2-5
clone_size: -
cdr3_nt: TGTGCCAGCAGCGTCTTCTCCAGGGTAGGCCAAGAGACCCAGTACTTC
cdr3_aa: CASSVFSRVGQETQYF

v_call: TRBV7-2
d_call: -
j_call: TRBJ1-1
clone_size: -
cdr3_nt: TGTGCCAGCAGCTTACTTTGGGATGAAGCTTTCTTT
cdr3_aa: CASSLLWDEAFF

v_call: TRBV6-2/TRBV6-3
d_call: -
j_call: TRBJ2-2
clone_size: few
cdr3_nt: TGTGCCAGCAGCTACAGCGCCCGGGGGGAGCTGTTTTTT
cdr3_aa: CASSYSARGELFF

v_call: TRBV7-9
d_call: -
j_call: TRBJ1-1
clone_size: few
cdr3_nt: TGTGCCAGCCTTGACAGGCCGAACACTGAAGCTTTCTTT
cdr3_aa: CASLDRPNTEAFF

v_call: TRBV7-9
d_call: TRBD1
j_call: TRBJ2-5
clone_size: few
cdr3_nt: TGTGCCAGCAGCCCAGGGACAGGGATGGAGACCCAGTACTTC
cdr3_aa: CASSPGTGMETQYF

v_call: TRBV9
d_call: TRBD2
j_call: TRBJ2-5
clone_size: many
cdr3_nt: TGTGCCAGCAGCCTCCGACTAGCGGGGGACCAAGAGACCCAGTACTTC
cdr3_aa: CASSLRLAGDQETQYF

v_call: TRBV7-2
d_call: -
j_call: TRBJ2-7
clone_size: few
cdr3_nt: TGTGCCAGCAGCTTAGCGTTCGAGCAGTACTTC
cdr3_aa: CASSLAFEQYF

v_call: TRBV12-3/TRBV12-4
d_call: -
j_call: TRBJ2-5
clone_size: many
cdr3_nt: TGTGCCAGCAGTGGGGGGACCCAGTACTTC
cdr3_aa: CASSGGTQYF

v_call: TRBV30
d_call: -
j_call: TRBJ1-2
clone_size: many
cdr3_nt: TGTGCCTGGAGTGTGGAAGCTAACTATGGCTACACCTTC
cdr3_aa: CAWSVEANYGYTF

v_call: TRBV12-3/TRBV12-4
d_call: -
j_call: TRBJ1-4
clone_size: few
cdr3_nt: TGTGCCAGCAGTACTAGACCGACTGAAAAACTGTTTTTT
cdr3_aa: CASSTRPTEKLFF

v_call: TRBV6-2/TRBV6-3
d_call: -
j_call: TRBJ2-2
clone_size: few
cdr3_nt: TGTGCCAGCAAAGGGACGTATGCCACCGGGGAGCTGTTTTTT
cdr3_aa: CASKGTYATGELFF

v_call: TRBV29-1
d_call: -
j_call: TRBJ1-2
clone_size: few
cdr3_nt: TGCAGCGTGGGGCCGGGACCTAGCTATGGCTACACCTTC
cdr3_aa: CSVGPGPSYGYTF

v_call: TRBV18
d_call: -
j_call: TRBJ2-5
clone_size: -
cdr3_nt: TGTGCCAGCTCACCAAGGGCGACAGACAAAGAGACCCAGTACTTC
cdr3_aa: CASSPRATDKETQYF

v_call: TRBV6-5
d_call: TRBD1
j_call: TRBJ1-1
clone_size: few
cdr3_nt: TGTGCCAGCAGCACAGTCCGGGACAGGGGGCTACGGGCTTTCTTT
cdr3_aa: CASSTVRDRGLRAFF

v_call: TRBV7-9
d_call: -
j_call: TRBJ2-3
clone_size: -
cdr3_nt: TGTGCCAGCAGCCATACAGGACTCCGTTCGAATACGCAGTATTTT
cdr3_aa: CASSHTGLRSNTQYF

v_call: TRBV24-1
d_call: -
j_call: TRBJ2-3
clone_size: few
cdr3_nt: TGTGCCACCAGTGATTTTGCCGGCGGGGTCTCCTCAGATACGCAGTATTTT
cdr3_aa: CATSDFAGGVSSDTQYF

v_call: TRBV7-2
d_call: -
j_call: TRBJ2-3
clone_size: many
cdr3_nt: TGTGCCAGCAGCTTAGGTCTTGCAGATACGCAGTATTTT
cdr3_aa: CASSLGLADTQYF

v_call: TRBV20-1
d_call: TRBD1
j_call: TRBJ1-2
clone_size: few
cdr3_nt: TGCAGTGCGCCCGGGACAGGGGCCTATGGCTACACCTTC
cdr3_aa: CSAPGTGAYGYTF

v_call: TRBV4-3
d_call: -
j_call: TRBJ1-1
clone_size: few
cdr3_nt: TGCGCCAGCAGCCAAGATGGGACCACTGAAGCTTTCTTT
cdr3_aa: CASSQDGTTEAFF

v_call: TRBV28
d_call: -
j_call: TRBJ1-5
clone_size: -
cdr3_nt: TGTGCCAGCAGTTTTGACAGAGACAGTTATGATAGCAATCAGCCCCAGCATTTT
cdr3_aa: CASSFDRDSYDSNQPQHF

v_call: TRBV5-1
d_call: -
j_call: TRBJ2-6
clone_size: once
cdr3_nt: TGCGCCAGCAGCGTGTCCTCCTCTGGGGCCAACGTCCTGACTTTC
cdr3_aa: CASSVSSSGANVLTF

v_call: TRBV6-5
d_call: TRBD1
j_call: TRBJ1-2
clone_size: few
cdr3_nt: TGTGCCAGCAGTCTCCTCGGGACAGGGTTCCACTATGGCTACACCTTC
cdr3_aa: CASSLLGTGFHYGYTF

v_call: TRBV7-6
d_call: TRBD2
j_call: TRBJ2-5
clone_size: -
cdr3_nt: TGTGCCAGCAGCCAGGCTAGCGGGGGCTTTCAAGAGACCCAGTACTTC
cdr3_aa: CASSQASGGFQETQYF

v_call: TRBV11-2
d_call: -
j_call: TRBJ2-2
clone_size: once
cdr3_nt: TGTGCCAGCAGCTCGAGCCCGGGACTTACCACCGGGGAGCTGTTTTTT
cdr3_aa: CASSSSPGLTTGELFF

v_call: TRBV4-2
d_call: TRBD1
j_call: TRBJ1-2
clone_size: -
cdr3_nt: TGTGCCAGCAGCCCGGGACAGGGGAGTTATGGCTACACCTTC
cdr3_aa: CASSPGQGSYGYTF

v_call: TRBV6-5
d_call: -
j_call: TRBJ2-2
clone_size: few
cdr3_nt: TGTGCCAGCAGTTATACCGGAAGCACCGGGGAGCTGTTTTTT
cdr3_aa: CASSYTGSTGELFF

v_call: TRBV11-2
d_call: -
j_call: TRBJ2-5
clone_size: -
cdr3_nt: TGTGCCAGCAGCTTTGGCAGCCTCCTCCAAGAGACCCAGTACTTC
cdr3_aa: CASSFGSLLQETQYF

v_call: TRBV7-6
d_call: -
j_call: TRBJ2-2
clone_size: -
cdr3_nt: TGTGCCAGCAGCTTAATCCCGGGAGCGAACACCGGGGAGCTGTTTTTT
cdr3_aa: CASSLIPGANTGELFF

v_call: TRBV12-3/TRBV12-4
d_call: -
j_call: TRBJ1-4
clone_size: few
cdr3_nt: TGTGCCAGCAGTTTAGGGGGGCGGATTGAAAAACTGTTTTTT
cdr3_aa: CASSLGGRIEKLFF

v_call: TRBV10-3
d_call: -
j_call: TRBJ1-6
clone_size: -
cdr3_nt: TGTGCCATCAGGTCCGATTATAATTCACCCCTCCACTTT
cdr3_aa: CAIRSDYNSPLHF